This is a list of T cell receptor beta chains from one sample in a study of OX40 agonist ivuxolimab in advanced cancers. Produced via immunoSEQ multiplex PCR; TCRdb's table is partial and in-frame only. The data show tens of thousands of clones, about 80% seen once. Specimen: CD4+ or CD8+ T cells sorted from blood, collected in a trial of the OX40 agonist ivuxolimab. The source is an adult with an advanced solid tumor such as melanoma, head and neck, liver or kidney cancer. Each CDR3 is given with its conserved first and last residue. The D gene is left open where the match is weak. Size is omitted from some rows. Given values are once, few, many or a class for expanded clones.

. | . | TRBJ1-4 | TRBV6-5 | TGTGCCAGCAGTCCGGGGGTCACAACTAATGAAAAACTGTTTTTT | CASSPGVTTNEKLFF
. | . | TRBJ1-3 | TRBV25-1 | TGTGCCAGCGGGGAAGGAACAGGGATATCTTCATCTGGAAACACCATATATTTT | CASGEGTGISSSGNTIYF
few | . | TRBJ1-2 | TRBV9 | TGTGCCAGCAGCGTAGTGGCAGGTCCTAACTATGGCTACACCTTC | CASSVVAGPNYGYTF
once | . | TRBJ1-6 | TRBV2 | TGTGCCCTTACACAGGGTGGGACCTATAATTCACCCCTCCACTTT | CALTQGGTYNSPLHF
. | TRBD1 | TRBJ1-6 | TRBV27 | TGTGCCAGCAGTTTATCAGTAGGGGACAGGCATGATTCACCCCTCCACTTT | CASSLSVGDRHDSPLHF
few | . | TRBJ1-6 | TRBV6-5 | TGTGCCAGCAGTCGTCTGAGCTCCTATAATTCACCCCTCCACTTT | CASSRLSSYNSPLHF
. | . | TRBJ2-6 | TRBV6-5 | TGTGCCAGCAGTTTGAGCTCTGGGGCCAACGTCCTGACTTTC | CASSLSSGANVLTF
once | TRBD1 | TRBJ1-2 | TRBV2 | TGTGCCAGCATACCGGGACAGGGGGGATTATATGGCTACACCTTC | CASIPGQGGLYGYTF
. | . | TRBJ2-7 | TRBV18 | TGTGCCAGCTCACCCTCGGGTGCCCACTACGAGCAGTACTTC | CASSPSGAHYEQYF
. | . | TRBJ1-2 | TRBV29-1 | TGCAGCGTTGTTCCGAAGGGAGGTAACTATGGCTACACCTTC | CSVVPKGGNYGYTF
once | TRBD1 | TRBJ1-5 | TRBV30 | TGTGCCTGGAGTGGGGAGGGGGCAAGGGGCAATCAGCCCCAGCATTTT | CAWSGEGARGNQPQHF
once | . | TRBJ1-4 | TRBV6-1 | TGTGCCAGCAGTGAAGTTCGAGGGGCAGGGACTAATGAAAAACTGTTTTTT | CASSEVRGAGTNEKLFF
. | . | TRBJ1-2 | TRBV5-6 | TGTGCCAGCAGCTTTACTGGAGAGGGTGCTAACTATGGCTACACCTTC | CASSFTGEGANYGYTF
. | . | TRBJ2-2 | TRBV30 | TGTGCCTGGAGATGGGGGAAGGGGGAGCTGTTTTTT | CAWRWGKGELFF
. | TRBD1 | TRBJ1-1 | TRBV11-3 | TGTGCCAGCAGCCTAACCGACAGGGTCACTGAAGCTTTCTTT | CASSLTDRVTEAFF
few | . | TRBJ1-1 | TRBV18 | TGTGCCAGCTCACCTACCAGGGAGCTGAACACTGAAGCTTTCTTT | CASSPTRELNTEAFF
. | . | TRBJ1-6 | TRBV5-6 | TGTGCCAGCAGCCACGGGATCAGTTCACCCCTCCACTTT | CASSHGISSPLHF
. | . | TRBJ1-1 | TRBV7-8 | TGTGCCAGCAGCCCCAATGTCCTGACAGGTAGGGCTTTCTTT | CASSPNVLTGRAFF
. | . | TRBJ2-1 | TRBV4-2 | TGTGCCAGCAGCCGATGGGAAAGCGATGAGCAGTTCTTC | CASSRWESDEQFF
. | TRBD2 | TRBJ2-5 | TRBV4-2 | TGTGCCAGCAGCCAAAGCGGGGGGGCCCTGGAGACCCAGTACTTC | CASSQSGGALETQYF
. | . | TRBJ2-7 | TRBV2 | TGTGCCAGCAGTGAAGCTGCCTTTCCGTACTTC | CASSEAAFPYF
. | TRBD1 | TRBJ2-3 | TRBV6-6 | TGTGCCACCGGACAGGCTAGCACAGATACGCAGTATTTT | CATGQASTDTQYF
once | TRBD2 | TRBJ2-2 | TRBV27 | TGTGCCAGCAGTTCTCGGACTAGCGGCACCGGGGAGCTGTTTTTT | CASSSRTSGTGELFF
. | TRBD2 | TRBJ2-2 | TRBV10-2 | TGCGCCTGCACCCCTAGCGGGGTTACCGGGGAGCTGTTTTTT | CACTPSGVTGELFF
once | TRBD1 | TRBJ1-2 | TRBV2 | TGTGCCAGCAGAGGGACAGAAGCTAACTATGGCTACACCTTC | CASRGTEANYGYTF
. | TRBD1 | TRBJ2-3 | TRBV2 | TGTGCCAGCCTTGGGGACAGGGGCGATACGCAGTATTTT | CASLGDRGDTQYF
. | . | TRBJ1-2 | TRBV5-1 | TGCGCCAGCAGCCTGACAGCCAATTCTGATGGCTACACCTTC | CASSLTANSDGYTF
. | . | TRBJ2-2 | TRBV10-3 | TGTGCCATCAGTTTCCGACCCGGGGAGCTGTTTTTT | CAISFRPGELFF
. | TRBD1 | TRBJ1-1 | TRBV18 | TGTGCCAGCTCTAGGACAGGGACCGACACTGAAGCTTTCTTT | CASSRTGTDTEAFF
. | . | TRBJ1-6 | TRBV19 | TGTGCCAGTAGTAGCGGGGTCTCCTATAATTCACCCCTCCACTTT | CASSSGVSYNSPLHF
. | . | TRBJ1-1 | TRBV29-1 | TGCAGCGTTGCCCAACGGGGGGGTTTAAACCCTGAAGCTTTCTTT | CSVAQRGGLNPEAFF
. | . | TRBJ1-1 | TRBV18 | TGTGCCAGCTCACACAAGAACACTGAAGCTTTCTTT | CASSHKNTEAFF
. | TRBD1 | TRBJ1-2 | TRBV29-1 | TGCAGCGCTGAAAGCGGGACAGGGGGCTATGGCTACACCTTC | CSAESGTGGYGYTF
. | . | TRBJ2-2 | TRBV5-1 | TGCGCCAGCACGTTTCAAAGTAACACCGGGGAGCTGTTTTTT | CASTFQSNTGELFF
. | TRBD1 | TRBJ1-1 | TRBV6-6 | TGTGCCAGCAGTTACCCACTGGACAGGTGGGTCACTGAAGCTTTCTTT | CASSYPLDRWVTEAFF
few | TRBD1 | TRBJ1-2 | TRBV5-6 | TGTGCCAGCAGCTTGATTCAGGGGGACTATGGCTACACCTTC | CASSLIQGDYGYTF
once | . | TRBJ1-1 | TRBV4-2 | TGTGCCAGCAGCCAAGATAGGAGAAGTACAAACACTGAAGCTTTCTTT | CASSQDRRSTNTEAFF
once | . | TRBJ1-3 | TRBV10-3 | TGTGCCATCAGAAACGGGACATTTTCTGGAAACACCATATATTTT | CAIRNGTFSGNTIYF
. | TRBD1 | TRBJ2-5 | TRBV7-8 | TGTGCCAGCAGCTTAACGAGACAGGGGGGATTCGGAGAGACCCAGTACTTC | CASSLTRQGGFGETQYF
once | . | TRBJ1-1 | TRBV5-6 | TGTGCCAGCAGCTTGGGGCCGCATTTCGGGGCGTTCACTGAAGCTTTCTTT | CASSLGPHFGAFTEAFF
. | TRBD1 | TRBJ2-1 | TRBV19 | TGTGCCAGTAGTATAGGGGCCCACAGGGGGGAGCAGTTCTTC | CASSIGAHRGEQFF